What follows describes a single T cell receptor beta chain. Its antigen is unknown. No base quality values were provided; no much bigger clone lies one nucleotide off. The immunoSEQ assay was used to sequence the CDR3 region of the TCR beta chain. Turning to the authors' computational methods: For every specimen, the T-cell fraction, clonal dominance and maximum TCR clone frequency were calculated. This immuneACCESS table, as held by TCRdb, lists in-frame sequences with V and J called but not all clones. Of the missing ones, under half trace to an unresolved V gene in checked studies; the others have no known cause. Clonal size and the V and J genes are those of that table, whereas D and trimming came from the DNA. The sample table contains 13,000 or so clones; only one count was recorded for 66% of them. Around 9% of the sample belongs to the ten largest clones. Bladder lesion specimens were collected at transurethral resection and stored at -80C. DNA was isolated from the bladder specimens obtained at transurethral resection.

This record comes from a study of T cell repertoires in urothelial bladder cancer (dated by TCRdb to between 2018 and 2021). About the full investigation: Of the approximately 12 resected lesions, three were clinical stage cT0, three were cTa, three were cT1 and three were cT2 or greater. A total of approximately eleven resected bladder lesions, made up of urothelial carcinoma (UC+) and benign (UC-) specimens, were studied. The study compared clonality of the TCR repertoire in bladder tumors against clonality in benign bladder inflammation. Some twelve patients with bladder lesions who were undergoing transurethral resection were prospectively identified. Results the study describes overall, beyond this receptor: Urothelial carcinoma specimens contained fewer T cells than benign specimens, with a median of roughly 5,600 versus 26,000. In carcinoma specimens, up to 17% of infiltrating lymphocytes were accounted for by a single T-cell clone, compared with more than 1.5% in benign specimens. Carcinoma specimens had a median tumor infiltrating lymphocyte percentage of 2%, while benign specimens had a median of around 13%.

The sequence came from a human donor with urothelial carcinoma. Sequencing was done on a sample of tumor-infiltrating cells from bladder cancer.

The CDR3 loop reads CASSEKWAAGSGNTIYF. The nucleotides are TGTGCCAGCAGTGAGAAGTGGGCGGCGGGCTCTGGAAACACCATATATTTT. The V and J genes are TRBV6-1 and TRBJ1-3, with the D gene too uncertain to name. For CDR1 and CDR2, the germline V gene lists MNHNS and SASEGT. Cut back by 3 bases and 0 bases, the V and J ends lie 15 bases apart. CDR3 length: 17 amino acids, cysteine to phenylalanine. Only the CDR3 DNA is retained, 51 bases long and in frame from the first base.